Each of the 5 T cell receptor beta chains below was sequenced from the same sample in a study of blood T cell repertoires in COVID-19 (dated by TCRdb to about 2020). The library was obtained by the immunoSEQ multiplex PCR assay. The table was pulled from immuneACCESS by TCRdb, which kept in-frame rearrangements only. Such tables lose some clones; where checked, under half of the loss comes from unresolved V genes, and the rest has no known cause. The sample data list roughly 200,000 clones, and 85% to 90% of these were observed just once. Clones ranked in the top ten supply 1.2% of the sample. The sequenced material came from PBMCs or T cells enriched from blood (not recorded which). These receptor sequences come from a man aged 25 to 40 who had recovered from COVID-19.

This clone was recorded once. This rearrangement joins TRBV19 to TRBJ1-1, with a weak D call TRBD1 (5 bases). The CDR3 is made up of 13 amino acids. V dropped 5 bases and J dropped 3 bases, with 10 bases sitting between them. Germline-derived CDR1 and CDR2 are LNHDA and SQIVND (reference sequence). DNA for the CDR3: TGTGCCAGTAGTTGGGGAGGGGACACTGAAGCTTTCTTT. Residues: CASSWGGDTEAFF.

The chain recombines TRBV14 with TRBJ2-7; 7 bases map to TRBD2. Losses at the gene ends were 1 base for V and 5 bases for J; bases not matched to a gene: 5. Per germline, CDR1 SGHDN and CDR2 FVKESK. This CDR3 comprises 14 residues. This CDR3 reads CASSQVGGYHEQYF. The CDR3 coding sequence is TGTGCCAGCAGCCAAGTCGGGGGGTACCACGAGCAGTACTTC.

This rearrangement joins TRBV7-2 to TRBJ2-7; 13 bases fit TRBD2. With 5 bases clipped from V and 6 bases from J, the junction kept 7 bases outside the gene matches. Germline lookup yields CDR1 SGHTA and CDR2 FQGNSA. This CDR3 is 15 amino acids long. Here the CDR3 DNA reads TGTGCCAGCAGCGAAACTAGCGGGAGGGTTATCGAGCAGTACTTC. Its protein product is CASSETSGRVIEQYF.

The chain joins TRBV28 to TRBJ1-2; 7 bases match TRBD1. After removal of 6 bases from V and 0 bases from J, the junction contained 7 bases not matched to a gene. CDR1 and CDR2 (germline): MDHEN, SYDVKM. CDR3 length equals 15 residues. In nucleotides, the CDR3 is TGTGCCAGCAGCTTGGACAGGAAATCTAACTATGGCTACACCTTC. This codes for CASSLDRKSNYGYTF.

This sequence joins TRBV11-3 and TRBJ2-3; 7 bases match TRBD1. Germline V gene sequence: CDR1 SGHNT, CDR2 YENEEA. The CDR3 loop spans 16 amino acids. V was clipped by 1 base and J by 2 bases; unmatched bases: 6. CDR3 region: CASSLGGGPPTDTQYF. For the CDR3, the DNA is TGTGCCAGCAGCTTAGGAGGGGGCCCCCCCACAGATACGCAGTATTTT.